The 18 T cell receptor beta chains presented below share a single source sample, sequenced in a study of T-cell memory formation after mild COVID-19 (dated by TCRdb to the early 2020s). Library creation used 5' RACE. Reads for this sample came from an Illumina NovaSeq 6000. TCRdb cleaned the public reads at Q25 with fastp, built clones with MiXCR and kept in-frame beta chains. CDR3 protein sequences are deduplicated, and each keeps its most common genes and DNA. This sample gives about 470,000 distinct CDR3 sequences in total; approximately 18% of them show up just once. The ten largest clonotypes hold 9% to 15% of the sample. What was sequenced was PBMCs or a T cell subset sorted from them (not recorded which). These receptors originate from an adult woman who had mild COVID-19 (a few samples of this study predate the infection). The sample titles of this study are shuffled in the database, so cell type and time point are left out; the donor was told from shared clones.

This clonotype has just a few counts. The chain carries TRBV7-2 and TRBJ1-6; D call uncertain. Between the trimmed V and J ends, which lost 3 bases and 12 bases, there was a span of 24 bases. Germline V gene sequence: CDR1 SGHTA, CDR2 FQGNSA. The CDR3 runs to 17 residues. CDR3 protein: CASSFAPLALSPVPLHF. Written as DNA, the CDR3 is TGTGCCAGCAGCTTTGCGCCACTCGCATTGAGTCCTGTACCCCTCCACTTT.

The V and J genes are TRBV5-1 and TRBJ2-6, with 7 bases matching TRBD1. In germline, CDR1 is SGHRS, CDR2 YFSETQ. V was pared by 0 bases and J by 0 bases, with 9 bases of the junction left unmatched. The CDR3 is 19 residues long. CDR3 coding DNA: TGCGCCAGCAGCTTGGTGCTTACAGGGGCGATCTCTGGGGCCAACGTCCTGACTTTC. It is translated as CASSLVLTGAISGANVLTF.

In regard to this clonotype: Relative to the germline gene, one junction end is altered; a read error may explain this. The V call is TRBV30, the J call TRBJ1-4; D is unclear. Germline values: CDR1 GTSNPN, CDR2 SVGIG (reference sequence). The CDR3 loop spans 15 amino acids. The CDR3 region has the DNA TGTGCCTGGAGCGCAGGCGCCAGGACTGGGGAAAAACTTTATTTT. Protein: CAWSAGARTGEKLYF.

This clonotype has more than one count but fewer than ten. V is TRBV29-1 and J is TRBJ2-5; no clear D. V dropped 0 bases and J dropped 5 bases, with 16 bases sitting between them. The CDR3 loop spans 15 amino acids. Germline-derived CDR1 and CDR2 are SQVTM and ANQGSEA. CDR3 DNA: TGCAGCGTTGAAGATCGGCTCTCGGATCGGGAGACCCAGTACTTC. Translated, it gives CSVEDRLSDRETQYF.

The chain has TRBV7-9 and TRBJ2-2; 7 bases map to TRBD2. The CDR3 has 16 amino acids. CDR1 and CDR2 from the germline V gene are SEHNR and FQNEAQ (reference sequence). The J segment lost 1 base and the V segment lost 5 bases, leaving 7 bases of the junction unmatched. CDR3 protein: CASSDAGEVNTGELFF. In DNA, the CDR3 is TGTGCCAGCAGCGATGCGGGAGAGGTGAACACCGGGGAGCTGTTTTTT.

This clonotype was counted between two and nine times. V and J are TRBV6-6 and TRBJ1-4; the D is unclear. The V end lost 2 bases, the J end lost 7 bases, and 14 bases lay between the germline ends. The CDR3 is made up of 15 amino acids. CDR1 and CDR2 from the germline V gene are MNHNY and SVGAGI (reference sequence). As DNA, the CDR3 is TGTGCCAGCAGTTACAGCAGCGACAAATCTGAAAAACTGTTTTTT. Translation gives CASSYSSDKSEKLFF.

This clonotype showed up just a few times. The genes are TRBV11-2 and TRBJ1-4; 9 nucleotides match TRBD1. The CDR3 runs to 17 residues. Germline CDR1 SGHAT, CDR2 FQNNGV. J was trimmed by 2 bases and V by 1 base; bases with no gene match: 5. CDR3 sequence (DNA): TGTGCCAGCAGCTTAGTTCGTGGACAGGGGACTAATGAAAAACTGTTTTTT. Its translation: CASSLVRGQGTNEKLFF.

This clonotype was counted only a few times. The chain uses TRBV20-1 and TRBJ1-5; D might be TRBD1 (6 bases). V shed 1 base and J shed 1 base, with 20 bases lying between them. This CDR3 is built from 18 residues. Looked up from germline, CDR1 is DFQATT and CDR2 is SNEGSKA (reference sequence). CDR3 DNA: TGCAGTGCTAGAGGGGTATTCTCCGGGACACCGAGCAATCAGCCCCAGCATTTT. It translates to CSARGVFSGTPSNQPQHF.

A few counts support this clonotype. This rearrangement joins TRBV7-2 to TRBJ2-3; TRBD2 matches at 7 bases. This CDR3 comprises 20 residues. With V trimmed by 5 bases and J by 1 base, 21 bases remained unmatched. Germline V lookup: CDR1 SGHTA, CDR2 FQGNSA. Here the CDR3 DNA reads TGTGCCAGCAGCCTCCGACGGGGCTGGGCGGGAGACCGGGGCACAGATACGCAGTATTTT. Its protein product is CASSLRRGWAGDRGTDTQYF.

This clonotype was seen more than once but under ten times. The V gene is TRBV11-1, the J gene TRBJ1-6; the D is unclear. Trimming pared 0 bases from V and 8 bases from J, leaving 8 bases between. The CDR3 contains 14 residues. Germline V CDR1 and CDR2: SGHAT, FQDESV (reference sequence). The CDR3 reads CASSLARNHSPLHF. The CDR3 DNA reads as TGTGCCAGCAGCTTAGCCCGGAATCATTCACCCCTCCACTTT.

This clonotype was recorded many times. The V call is TRBV3-1, the J call TRBJ1-1, with D possibly matching TRBD1 (5 bases). Deletions cut 2 bases from V and 10 bases from J, with 14 bases between. The CDR3 loop spans 13 amino acids. CDR1 LGHDT and CDR2 YNNKEL come from the germline V gene (reference sequence). The CDR3, as DNA: TGTGCCAGCAGCCAAACGGGAGGGGCAGGAGCTTTCTTT. Encoded protein: CASSQTGGAGAFF.

V usage is TRBV18 and J usage is TRBJ2-1; perhaps TRBD1 as D (5 bases). Trimming cost V 6 bases and J 2 bases, with 8 bases left between them. Per germline, CDR1 KGHSH and CDR2 LQKENI. The CDR3 spans 13 residues. CDR3 DNA: TGTGCCAGCTCCGACAGCCCCTACAATGAGCAGTTCTTC. Translating it yields CASSDSPYNEQFF.

The rearrangement links TRBV5-1 to TRBJ2-7; tentatively, D is TRBD1 or TRBD2 (5 bases each). Germline assignment: CDR1 SGHRS and CDR2 YFSETQ. V lost 2 bases, J lost 7 bases, and 19 bases lay in between. The CDR3 totals 15 residues. Written as DNA, the CDR3 is TGCGCCAGCAGCTTTTCGGGGCAGGCTAAGGAGGAGCAGTACTTC. It codes for CASSFSGQAKEEQYF. Full variable domain (rest looked up from reference TRBV5-1 and TRBJ2-7): KAGVTQTPRYLIKTRGQQVTLSCSPISGHRSVSWYQQTPGQGLQFLFEYFSETQRNKGNFPGRFSGRQFSNSRSEMNVSTLELGDSALYLCASSFSGQAKEEQYFGPGTRLTVT.

The J gene is TRBJ1-2, the V gene TRBV20-1; a possible D gene is TRBD1 (5 bases). Germline V gene lookup returns CDR1 DFQATT and CDR2 SNEGSKA (reference sequence). This CDR3 spans 14 amino acids. V was clipped by 0 bases and J by 6 bases, with 14 bases between them. The CDR3 loop is CSARDVRVSHGYTF. The CDR3 nucleotides read TGCAGTGCTAGAGATGTCAGGGTGAGCCATGGCTACACCTTC.

This chain joins TRBV4-3 and TRBJ1-2, with D possibly TRBD1 on 6 matching bases. CDR1 is LGHNA and CDR2 is YSLEER in the germline V gene. The CDR3 totals 15 residues. V was trimmed by 5 bases and J by 3 bases, leaving 16 bases between them. CDR3 sequence reads: CASSYSGQGYYGYTF. The CDR3 DNA is TGCGCCAGCAGCTATTCCGGCCAGGGGTACTATGGCTACACCTTC.

The CDR3 nucleotides are TGCGCCAGCAGCTTGGAGTTCTCTGGAAACACCATATATTTT. Its translation: CASSLEFSGNTIYF. J is TRBJ1-3 and V is TRBV5-1; D uncertain. Germline assignment: CDR1 SGHRS and CDR2 YFSETQ. The length of the CDR3 is 14 residues. The V end was cut by 0 bases, the J end by 0 bases, with 4 bases between.

The V and J genes are TRBV7-3 and TRBJ2-2; the D call may be TRBD1 or TRBD2 (6 bases each). Germline CDR1 and CDR2: SGHTA and FQGTGA. The CDR3 is 14 amino acids. Deletions cut 4 bases from V and 6 bases from J, with 12 bases between. The CDR3 DNA is TGTGCCAGCAGCTCTACAGGGACTCCCGGGGAGCTGTTTTTT. Protein: CASSSTGTPGELFF. The complete variable domain, with remaining parts taken from reference TRBV7-3 and TRBJ2-2, reads GAGVSQTPSNKVTEKGKYVELRCDPISGHTALYWYRQSLGQGPEFLIYFQGTGAADDSGLPNDRFFAVRPEGSVSTLKIQRTERGDSAVYLCASSSTGTPGELFFGEGSRLTVL.

The chain employs TRBV27 and TRBJ2-7; TRBD2 is a possible D gene (5 bases). Germline CDR1 MNHEY, CDR2 SMNVEV (reference sequence). V was trimmed by 3 bases and J by 0 bases, leaving 12 bases between them. The CDR3 has 15 residues. CDR3 nucleotide sequence: TGTGCCAGCAGTTTCTACGGAGGCCGCTCCTACGAGCAGTACTTC. Translating it yields CASSFYGGRSYEQYF.